These T cell receptor beta chains were read from a single sample in a study of shared clonotypes between healthy human individuals. Only in-frame clones appear in the TCRdb table, and some are missing; sequencing was by immunoSEQ multiplex PCR. The sample has more than 2 million clones; 95% are singletons. Sequencing was done on a sample of naive CD4+ T cells sorted from blood. The receptors come from a young man in good health. The CDR3 runs from the conserved cysteine through the conserved F or W. The D gene is left open where the match is weak. A clone size is listed for some rows: how often the clone was seen (once, few, many), or a class if it is expanded.

d_gene: .
v_gene: TRBV28
j_gene: TRBJ1-5
abundance: .
CDR3nt: TGTGCCAGCGCCTGGACAGAGAATCAGCCCCAGCATTTT
CDR3aa: CASAWTENQPQHF

d_gene: .
v_gene: TRBV28
j_gene: TRBJ2-7
abundance: .
CDR3nt: TGTGCCAGCAGCCCTTTCTATAAGCAGTACTTC
CDR3aa: CASSPFYKQYF

d_gene: TRBD1
v_gene: TRBV9
j_gene: TRBJ2-7
abundance: .
CDR3nt: TGTGCCAGCAGCGTCGACAGGGACCGCTACGAGCAGTACTTC
CDR3aa: CASSVDRDRYEQYF

d_gene: .
v_gene: TRBV30
j_gene: TRBJ2-5
abundance: .
CDR3nt: TGTGCCTGGAGTGTATGGGGGGCCCAGTACTTC
CDR3aa: CAWSVWGAQYF

d_gene: TRBD2
v_gene: TRBV18
j_gene: TRBJ2-7
abundance: .
CDR3nt: TGTGCCAGCTCACCCTCTGCGGGGGGCCCTCCCTACGAGCAGTACTTC
CDR3aa: CASSPSAGGPPYEQYF

d_gene: .
v_gene: TRBV11-2
j_gene: TRBJ1-2
abundance: .
CDR3nt: TGTGCCAGCAGCTTCTCAGGGGTAGACGTTGGCTACACCTTC
CDR3aa: CASSFSGVDVGYTF

d_gene: TRBD2
v_gene: TRBV7-9
j_gene: TRBJ2-4
abundance: .
CDR3nt: TGTGCCAGCAGCTCGGGACTAGCGGAGTTTCTAGCCAAAAACATTCAGTACTTC
CDR3aa: CASSSGLAEFLAKNIQYF

d_gene: TRBD1
v_gene: TRBV28
j_gene: TRBJ2-6
abundance: .
CDR3nt: TGTGCCAGCAGTCCCATGACAGGGATCTCTGGGGCCAACGTCCTGACTTTC
CDR3aa: CASSPMTGISGANVLTF

d_gene: .
v_gene: TRBV6-1
j_gene: TRBJ1-5
abundance: .
CDR3nt: TGTGCCAGCAGTGAAGGCAGGGGAGTTCCGTGGCCCCAGCATTTT
CDR3aa: CASSEGRGVPWPQHF

d_gene: .
v_gene: TRBV4-3
j_gene: TRBJ2-7
abundance: .
CDR3nt: TGCGCCAGCAGCCAAGACAGAGGCCCTCTAATTGAGCAGTACTTC
CDR3aa: CASSQDRGPLIEQYF

d_gene: TRBD1
v_gene: TRBV6-5
j_gene: TRBJ1-4
abundance: .
CDR3nt: TGTGCCAGCAAATCCCCGGGACAGGGAAATGAAAAACTGTTTTTT
CDR3aa: CASKSPGQGNEKLFF

d_gene: .
v_gene: TRBV28
j_gene: TRBJ2-1
abundance: .
CDR3nt: TGTGCCAGCACTTGGACAGTCTACAATGAGCAGTTCTTC
CDR3aa: CASTWTVYNEQFF

d_gene: .
v_gene: TRBV11-2
j_gene: TRBJ2-1
abundance: .
CDR3nt: TGTGCCAGCAGCTTACAGGGGGGGAGCTCCTACAATGAGCAGTTCTTC
CDR3aa: CASSLQGGSSYNEQFF

d_gene: .
v_gene: TRBV19
j_gene: TRBJ2-7
abundance: few
CDR3nt: TGTGCCAGTAGCCTGGACGGGTCCTACGAGCAGTACTTC
CDR3aa: CASSLDGSYEQYF

d_gene: .
v_gene: TRBV19
j_gene: TRBJ2-7
abundance: .
CDR3nt: TGTGCCAGTGGAGGAATATACGAGCAGTACTTC
CDR3aa: CASGGIYEQYF

d_gene: TRBD1
v_gene: TRBV4-3
j_gene: TRBJ2-7
abundance: .
CDR3nt: TGCGCCAGCAGCCGGAGACAGGGCGACGAGCAGTACTTC
CDR3aa: CASSRRQGDEQYF

d_gene: .
v_gene: TRBV27
j_gene: TRBJ1-1
abundance: few
CDR3nt: TGTGCCAGCAGTTTGGCATCAGGGATGTACACTGAAGCTTTCTTT
CDR3aa: CASSLASGMYTEAFF

d_gene: TRBD1
v_gene: TRBV11-3
j_gene: TRBJ1-1
abundance: .
CDR3nt: TGTGCCAGCAGCCTGCAGGGGGCGAACACTGAAGCTTTCTTT
CDR3aa: CASSLQGANTEAFF

d_gene: TRBD1
v_gene: TRBV6-1
j_gene: TRBJ1-3
abundance: .
CDR3nt: TGTGCCAGCAGTCCTACAGGGGTCGCTGACACCATATATTTT
CDR3aa: CASSPTGVADTIYF

d_gene: .
v_gene: TRBV7-6
j_gene: TRBJ1-2
abundance: .
CDR3nt: TGTGCCAGCAGCACCCCATCGGGTTATGGCTACACCTTC
CDR3aa: CASSTPSGYGYTF

d_gene: .
v_gene: TRBV10-3
j_gene: TRBJ2-7
abundance: once
CDR3nt: TGTGCCATCAGGCCCGGACTAGGGGGGGGCGAGCAGTACTTC
CDR3aa: CAIRPGLGGGEQYF

d_gene: .
v_gene: TRBV6-5
j_gene: TRBJ1-2
abundance: few
CDR3nt: TGTGCCAGCAGTCCCACGCGGGCGGCGAACTATGGCTACACCTTC
CDR3aa: CASSPTRAANYGYTF

d_gene: TRBD1
v_gene: TRBV18
j_gene: TRBJ2-7
abundance: .
CDR3nt: TGTGCCAGCTCCCCCGGGACAGGGGTTTTTTACGAGCAGTACTTC
CDR3aa: CASSPGTGVFYEQYF

d_gene: TRBD1
v_gene: TRBV5-1
j_gene: TRBJ1-6
abundance: .
CDR3nt: TGCGCCAGCAGACTTGGGACAGGTCATAATTCACCCCTCCACTTT
CDR3aa: CASRLGTGHNSPLHF

d_gene: .
v_gene: TRBV6-1
j_gene: TRBJ1-5
abundance: .
CDR3nt: TGTGCCAGCAGTGAAGGGATATCAGGGCAGCCCCAGCATTTT
CDR3aa: CASSEGISGQPQHF